The rows below give T cell receptor beta chains drawn from one sample of a study of T-cell reconstitution after alpha-beta-depleted transplantation in children. MiXCR, applied by TCRdb to the PCR reads, yields one record per CDR3 protein. The sample lists around 200,000 distinct CDR3 sequences; over 5.5% were seen once. This specimen was PBMCs from the stem cell graft donor, taken from the stem cell graft. The receptors shown here come from a human donor who donated a stem cell graft to a child with Wiskott-Aldrich syndrome. The CDR3 runs from the conserved cysteine through the conserved F or W. A D gene is named only where the DNA matches it firmly. Clone size is not always given. Where it is, it says once, few, many or a class for expanded clones.

CAWSRQLEAFF,TGTGCCTGGAGTCGACAGTTGGAAGCTTTCTTT,NA,TRBJ1-1,few,TRBV30
CASSSRIYGYTF,TGTGCCAGCAGCTCCCGAATCTATGGCTACACCTTC,NA,TRBJ1-2,many,TRBV7-2
CASSRDRGPSGANVLTF,TGCGCCAGCAGCCGGGACAGGGGACCCTCTGGGGCCAACGTCCTGACTTTC,TRBD1,TRBJ2-6,NA,TRBV4-1
CASSSLLAGAPNEQFF,TGTGCCAGCAGCTCCCTACTAGCGGGGGCTCCCAATGAGCAGTTCTTC,TRBD2,TRBJ2-1,NA,TRBV7-9
CSVEVAGYEQFF,TGCAGCGTTGAAGTCGCAGGGTATGAGCAGTTCTTC,NA,TRBJ2-1,many,TRBV29-1
CASGGSQQAFF,TGTGCCAGCGGTGGCTCCCAGCAGGCTTTCTTT,NA,TRBJ1-1,many,TRBV12-3/TRBV12-4
CASSPTGGEAFF,TGTGCCAGCTCGCCCACAGGGGGCGAAGCTTTCTTT,TRBD1,TRBJ1-1,NA,TRBV18
CASSLSTSGPYEQYF,TGTGCCAGCAGCTTATCAACTAGCGGTCCCTACGAGCAGTACTTC,TRBD2,TRBJ2-7,many,TRBV7-6
CAISEGQVYEQYF,TGTGCCATCAGTGAAGGACAGGTCTACGAGCAGTACTTC,TRBD1,TRBJ2-7,many,TRBV10-3
CASSLYNEQFF,TGCGCCAGCAGCTTATACAATGAGCAGTTCTTC,NA,TRBJ2-1,many,TRBV12-3/TRBV12-4
CASSGWTGADNEQFF,TGTGCCAGCAGCGGTTGGACAGGGGCTGACAATGAGCAGTTCTTC,TRBD1,TRBJ2-1,few,TRBV7-6
CASSLPSWNNEQFF,TGTGCCAGCAGCTTGCCCTCTTGGAACAATGAGCAGTTCTTC,NA,TRBJ2-1,many,TRBV7-8
CASSPIAGVLTGELFF,TGTGCCAGCAGCCCCATAGCGGGAGTGCTTACCGGGGAGCTGTTTTTT,TRBD2,TRBJ2-2,NA,TRBV7-2
CASSEEATPYEQYF,TGTGCCAGCAGTGAGGAAGCTACCCCCTACGAGCAGTACTTC,NA,TRBJ2-7,many,TRBV25-1
CASSFISYEQYF,TGTGCCAGCAGCTTCATATCCTACGAGCAGTACTTC,NA,TRBJ2-7,NA,TRBV7-9
CSARDRGTTGELFF,TGCAGTGCTAGAGACAGGGGGACCACCGGGGAGCTGTTTTTT,TRBD1,TRBJ2-2,few,TRBV20-1
CAGYMNTEAFF,TGTGCCGGATACATGAACACTGAAGCTTTCTTT,NA,TRBJ1-1,NA,TRBV30
CASSLGWGETQYF,TGCGCCAGCAGCCTTGGTTGGGGGGAGACCCAGTACTTC,NA,TRBJ2-5,many,TRBV5-1
CASSVDNSGNTIYF,TGCGCCAGCAGCGTCGACAACTCTGGAAACACCATATATTTT,NA,TRBJ1-3,many,TRBV5-1
CSAQTDSNQPQHF,TGCAGTGCTCAGACGGATAGCAATCAGCCCCAGCATTTT,NA,TRBJ1-5,few,TRBV20-1
CSAREETSGPYEQYF,TGCAGTGCTAGAGAGGAGACTAGCGGACCCTACGAGCAGTACTTC,TRBD2,TRBJ2-7,few,TRBV20-1
CASSLVGRSNEQFF,TGTGCCAGCAGCTTGGTTGGGAGGAGCAATGAGCAGTTCTTC,NA,TRBJ2-1,many,TRBV5-5
CASSSGSLPPEVEQFF,TGCGCCAGCAGCTCAGGAAGTCTCCCACCAGAGGTTGAGCAGTTCTTC,NA,TRBJ2-1,few,TRBV5-1
CASSYSNRQETQYF,TGTGCCAGCAGTTACTCGAACAGGCAAGAGACCCAGTACTTC,NA,TRBJ2-5,many,TRBV6-5
CASSEVAGPLATEAFF,TGCGCCAGCAGCGAAGTGGCCGGGCCCCTGGCCACTGAAGCTTTCTTT,NA,TRBJ1-1,many,TRBV4-1
CASSPQNRGLTEAFF,TGTGCCAGCTCACCTCAAAACAGGGGGCTCACTGAAGCTTTCTTT,TRBD1,TRBJ1-1,NA,TRBV18
CASSLAMGQRNTEAFF,TGCGCCAGCAGCTTGGCCATGGGACAGAGGAACACTGAAGCTTTCTTT,TRBD1,TRBJ1-1,many,TRBV5-1
CASSQEIGGADTQYF,TGTGCCAGCAGCCAAGAAATCGGGGGGGCAGATACGCAGTATTTT,TRBD2,TRBJ2-3,many,TRBV4-2
CASSQSPRTGAYNEQFF,TGTGCCAGCAGCCAATCCCCTCGGACAGGGGCCTACAATGAGCAGTTCTTC,TRBD1,TRBJ2-1,many,TRBV3-1
CASSQTSAPLNTGELFF,TGTGCCAGCAGCCAGACTAGTGCCCCCTTGAACACCGGGGAGCTGTTTTTT,NA,TRBJ2-2,many,TRBV6-1
CAIRTGASTDTQYF,TGTGCCATCCGAACAGGCGCAAGCACAGATACGCAGTATTTT,NA,TRBJ2-3,many,TRBV10-3
CASSQSPYEQYF,TGTGCCAGCAGCCAATCCCCCTACGAGCAGTACTTC,NA,TRBJ2-7,many,TRBV7-2
CSVEDQTRSNEQFF,TGCAGCGTTGAAGATCAGACCCGTTCGAATGAGCAGTTCTTC,NA,TRBJ2-1,many,TRBV29-1
CASSYTTGTSSYNSPLHF,TGTGCCAGCAGTTACACCACAGGGACTAGCTCCTATAATTCACCCCTCCACTTT,NA,TRBJ1-6,many,TRBV6-5
CASSFSRGRILVEQFF,TGTGCCAGCAGTTTCTCCAGGGGGCGAATCTTGGTTGAGCAGTTCTTC,TRBD1,TRBJ2-1,many,TRBV28
CSAPWYGWEGEQYF,TGCAGTGCTCCCTGGTATGGGTGGGAGGGCGAGCAGTACTTC,TRBD2,TRBJ2-7,many,TRBV20-1
CSAELRGADTQYF,TGCAGTGCGGAACTAAGGGGGGCAGATACGCAGTATTTT,NA,TRBJ2-3,many,TRBV20-1
CASSPWDRVNTEAFF,TGTGCCAGCAGTCCCTGGGACAGGGTGAACACTGAAGCTTTCTTT,TRBD1,TRBJ1-1,few,TRBV27
CASLSGSIYEQYF,TGTGCCAGCCTTAGCGGGAGTATCTACGAGCAGTACTTC,TRBD2,TRBJ2-7,few,TRBV28
CASSIPRTVNQPQHF,TGTGCCAGTAGTATTCCAAGGACAGTTAATCAGCCCCAGCATTTT,NA,TRBJ1-5,NA,TRBV19
CASSFDSTEQYF,TGCGCCAGCAGCTTTGACTCGACCGAGCAGTACTTC,NA,TRBJ2-7,many,TRBV5-1
CASSLSASRREFVQFF,TGCGCCAGCAGCTTATCGGCTAGTCGGCGGGAGTTTGTACAGTTCTTC,TRBD2,TRBJ2-1,many,TRBV5-1
CASSEALSAGNTEAFF,TGTGCCAGCAGTGAGGCTCTCTCGGCAGGGAACACTGAAGCTTTCTTT,NA,TRBJ1-1,NA,TRBV6-1
CASTSRPGSSVNTEAFF,TGTGCCAGCACCTCACGCCCCGGTAGCTCCGTCAACACTGAAGCTTTCTTT,NA,TRBJ1-1,many,TRBV6-5
CASSQSTPGQHTGELFF,TGTGCCAGCAGCCAATCAACTCCGGGACAGCACACCGGGGAGCTGTTTTTT,TRBD1,TRBJ2-2,many,TRBV3-1
CASSLMSTVQETQYF,TGCGCCAGCAGCTTGATGTCGACAGTACAAGAGACCCAGTACTTC,NA,TRBJ2-5,many,TRBV5-1
CSARDPDRMNTEAFF,TGCAGTGCTAGAGATCCCGACAGGATGAACACTGAAGCTTTCTTT,NA,TRBJ1-1,many,TRBV20-1
CILSGGNTEAFF,TGCATCCTCTCCGGGGGTAACACTGAAGCTTTCTTT,NA,TRBJ1-1,many,TRBV20-1
CSASGIYEQYF,TGCAGTGCCTCAGGGATCTACGAGCAGTACTTC,NA,TRBJ2-7,many,TRBV20-1
CASSTGAPGF,TGTGCCAGCAGTACAGGGGCCCCCGGATTC,TRBD1,TRBJ2-7,once,TRBV27
CSARGGGRGYF,TGCAGTGCTAGAGGCGGGGGTAGGGGGTACTTC,TRBD2,TRBJ2-7,many,TRBV20-1
CSARTLTSGSTDTQYF,TGCAGTGCTAGAACATTGACTAGCGGGAGCACAGATACGCAGTATTTT,TRBD2,TRBJ2-3,few,TRBV20-1
CASSLAEASGNTIYF,TGCGCCAGCAGCTTGGCGGAGGCCTCTGGAAACACCATATATTTT,NA,TRBJ1-3,NA,TRBV5-1
CATSSGRSGELFF,TGTGCCACCTCTAGCGGGAGGTCCGGGGAGCTGTTTTTT,TRBD2,TRBJ2-2,NA,TRBV7-2